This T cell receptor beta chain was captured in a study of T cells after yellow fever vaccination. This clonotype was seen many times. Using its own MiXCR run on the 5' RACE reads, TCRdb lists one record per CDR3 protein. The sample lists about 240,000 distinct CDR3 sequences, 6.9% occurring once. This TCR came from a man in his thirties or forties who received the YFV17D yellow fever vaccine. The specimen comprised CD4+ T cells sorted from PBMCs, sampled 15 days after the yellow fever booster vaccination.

CDR3 in amino acids: CASSPRTGTGEQYF. DNA for the CDR3: TGTGCCAGCAGCCCCAGGACAGGGACGGGTGAGCAGTACTTC. This rearrangement joins TRBV7-9 to TRBJ2-7; TRBD1 agrees at 8 bases. The germline V gene encodes CDR1 SEHNR and CDR2 FQNEAQ (reference sequence). With V trimmed by 5 bases and J by 7 bases, 10 bases remained unmatched. The CDR3 is 14 residues long.